Below, 14 T cell receptor beta chains from the same sample are listed, as sequenced in a study of T cell changes during pregnancy in multiple sclerosis. Clones were read by immunoSEQ multiplex PCR, and TCRdb kept only the in-frame ones, dropping some. This table holds some 37,000 clones, around nine tenths found once. The specimen comprised CD4+ T cells from peripheral blood mononuclear cells, sampled after pregnancy. The receptor source for this set is a female donor in good health, enrolled as a control in a pregnancy study.

This clone was detected once. The rearrangement links TRBV11-2 to TRBJ1-2; D possibly corresponds to TRBD1 (6 bases). The V and J ends lost 4 bases and 7 bases respectively, with 22 bases between them. Germline V gene data show CDR1 as SGHAT and CDR2 as FQNNGV. There are 16 residues in the CDR3. The CDR3 bases are TGTGCCAGCAGCTACCTAGGGGCGCAGGGGCTTGTTGGCTACACCTTC. Protein product: CASSYLGAQGLVGYTF.

The rearrangement joins TRBV28 to TRBJ2-1, with a possible D match to TRBD1 (6 bases). CDR1 and CDR2 (germline): MDHEN, SYDVKM. V lost 8 bases to trimming and J lost 2 bases, with 13 bases between them. The CDR3 is 14 amino acids. CDR3 in amino acids: CASFRDTAYNEQFF. The DNA of the CDR3 is TGTGCCAGCTTCCGGGACACTGCCTACAATGAGCAGTTCTTC. The entire variable domain, with the rest obtained from reference TRBV28 and TRBJ2-1, is as follows: DVKVTQSSRYLVKRTGEKVFLECVQDMDHENMFWYRQDPGLGLRLIYFSYDVKMKEKGDIPEGYSVSREKKERFSLILESASTNQTSMYLCASFRDTAYNEQFFGPGTRLTVL.

This chain uses TRBV5-4 with TRBJ2-2; D is unresolved. Germline CDR1 is SGHNT and CDR2 is YYREEE (reference sequence). Between the trimmed V and J ends, which lost 0 bases and 1 base, there was a span of 4 bases. CDR3 length equals 14 residues. CDR3 in DNA: TGTGCCAGCAGCTTGGTCAGGAACACCGGGGAGCTGTTTTTT. Translation: CASSLVRNTGELFF. The full variable domain, completed using reference TRBV5-4 and TRBJ2-2, is ETGVTQSPTHLIKTRGQQVTLRCSSQSGHNTVSWYQQALGQGPQFIFQYYREEENGRGNFPPRFSGLQFPNYSSELNVNALELDDSALYLCASSLVRNTGELFFGEGSRLTVL.

The rearrangement uses TRBV5-1 and TRBJ1-2; 8 positions agree with TRBD1. The germline gives CDR1 SGHRS, CDR2 YFSETQ. V shed 0 bases and J 6 bases; nucleotides not matched to a gene: 7. CDR3 length: 15 amino acids. The CDR3 coding sequence is TGCGCCAGCAGCTTGGCCGCAGGGGGCGGTGATGGCTACACCTTC. It codes for CASSLAAGGGDGYTF.

V is TRBV27 and J is TRBJ1-6; 7 nucleotides match TRBD1. V dropped 6 bases and J dropped 7; count of bases not matched to a gene: 9. CDR3 length equals 15 residues. CDR1 is MNHEY and CDR2 is SMNVEV in the germline V gene (reference sequence). The CDR3 coding sequence is TGTGCCAGCAGGCAACAGGGGTCGAGGAATTCACCCCTCCACTTT. Its translation is CASRQQGSRNSPLHF.

This chain connects TRBV6-7 to TRBJ1-5; 10 positions match TRBD1. TRBV6-7 is reported as an ORF; its role is uncertain. The CDR3 extends over 16 amino acids. J gave up 6 bases and V 0 bases, and 5 bases lay outside the gene matches. In DNA, the CDR3 is TGTGCCAGCAGTTACTCGACAGGGGGCGTGGGTCAGCCCCAGCATTTT. Protein product: CASSYSTGGVGQPQHF.

The chain has TRBV6-4 and TRBJ2-5, with 11 positions matching TRBD2. Germline CDR1 is MRHNA and CDR2 is SNTAGT. The CDR3 length is 17 residues. With 11 bases clipped from V and 5 bases from J, the junction kept 19 bases outside the gene matches. The CDR3 nucleotides read TGTGCCTCAACGGGTAGCGGGGGGGGAGGAAGTAGGGAGACCCAGTACTTC. It specifies CASTGSGGGGSRETQYF.

The count of this clone is one. V is TRBV10-2 and J is TRBJ2-2; 7 bases fit TRBD1. The junction had 5 bases not matched to a gene; V was cut back by 4 bases and J by 0 bases. This CDR3 contains 16 residues. CDR1 is WSHSY and CDR2 is SAAADI in the germline V gene. CDR3 sequence reads: CASSAGQKTNTGELFF. The CDR3 DNA follows: TGCGCCAGCAGTGCGGGACAGAAAACGAACACCGGGGAGCTGTTTTTT.

This chain links TRBV11-2 with TRBJ2-1, with 8 positions matching TRBD1. The length of the CDR3 is 14 residues. Trimming at V came to 3 bases and at J to 7 bases, leaving 5 bases not matched to a gene. Germline assignment: CDR1 SGHAT and CDR2 FQNNGV. CDR3 sequence (DNA): TGTGCCAGCAGCTTCCAGGGGGCGGGGAATGAGCAGTTCTTC. As protein: CASSFQGAGNEQFF.

The CDR3 loop is CASSPLAGRYNEQFF. As DNA, the CDR3 is TGTGCCAGCAGCCCTCTAGCGGGAAGGTACAATGAGCAGTTCTTC. The rearrangement uses TRBV4-2 and TRBJ2-1; 9 bases align to TRBD2. Germline V gives CDR1 LGHNA, CDR2 YNFKEQ. The CDR3 runs 15 residues. With 4 bases clipped from V and 4 bases from J, the junction kept 5 bases outside the gene matches.

This clone was counted once. The rearrangement joins TRBV27 to TRBJ2-6; 12 bases line up with TRBD1. J was trimmed by 4 bases and V by 3 bases; bases with no gene match: 4. The CDR3 loop spans 17 amino acids. Germline V CDR1 and CDR2: MNHEY, SMNVEV (reference sequence). CDR3 loop: CASSLGQGAAGANVLTF. The CDR3 nucleotides are TGTGCCAGCAGTTTGGGACAGGGGGCTGCCGGGGCCAACGTCCTGACTTTC. Full variable domain (missing parts from reference TRBV27 and TRBJ2-6): EAQVTQNPRYLITVTGKKLTVTCSQNMNHEYMSWYRQDPGLGLRQIYYSMNVEVTDKGDVPEGYKVSRKEKRNFPLILESPSPNQTSLYFCASSLGQGAAGANVLTFGAGSRLTVL.

This clone was seen once. The CDR3 sequence: CASSLIGEGGYGYTF. The DNA for the CDR3 is TGTGCCAGCAGCTTAATCGGTGAGGGCGGCTATGGCTACACCTTC. This rearrangement joins TRBV7-4 to TRBJ1-2, with no clear D. The V end was cut by 2 bases, the J end by 4 bases, with 14 bases between. The V gene's germline CDR1 is SGHVT and CDR2 SQSDAQ. The CDR3 extends over 15 amino acids.

The chain couples TRBV5-4 to TRBJ2-7, with 8 bases fitting TRBD2. The CDR3 contains 16 residues. Per germline, CDR1 SGHNT and CDR2 YYREEE (reference sequence). The V segment lost 4 bases and the J segment 0 bases; nucleotides outside the gene matches: 9. The CDR3 protein is CASSPASGLVSYEQYF. The CDR3 coding sequence is TGTGCCAGCAGCCCGGCCTCGGGACTAGTCTCCTACGAGCAGTACTTC. Drawing the rest from reference TRBV5-4 and TRBJ2-7, the complete variable domain is ETGVTQSPTHLIKTRGQQVTLRCSSQSGHNTVSWYQQALGQGPQFIFQYYREEENGRGNFPPRFSGLQFPNYSSELNVNALELDDSALYLCASSPASGLVSYEQYFGPGTRLTVT.

The chain couples TRBV9 to TRBJ1-1; a weak D match, TRBD1 (6 bases). The V and J ends lost 3 bases and 0 bases respectively, with 9 bases between them. The CDR3 has 14 amino acids. CDR1 is SGDLS, CDR2 YYNGEE, per germline. The CDR3 DNA reads as TGTGCCAGCAGCGAAGGACAGTTGAACACTGAAGCTTTCTTT. It specifies CASSEGQLNTEAFF.